This passage covers 24 T cell receptor beta chains from one sample sequenced in a study of T-cell reconstitution after alpha-beta-depleted transplantation in children. Unique molecular identifiers were used to barcode this TCRbeta library. Via MiXCR, TCRdb re-called the PCR reads, giving one row per CDR3 protein. The sample holds about 17,000 distinct CDR3 sequences, roughly 12% seen once. The sample here was PBMCs, mostly from graft donor cells, taken 180 days after TCRalphabeta/CD19-depleted stem cell transplant. These receptors were taken from a boy under two years old who had a stem cell transplant for Wiskott-Aldrich syndrome, so the T cells may come from the graft donor.

Ten or more counts support this clonotype. The genes are TRBV7-2 and TRBJ2-2; TRBD2 agrees at 9 bases. With 0 bases clipped from V and 3 bases from J, the junction kept 2 bases outside the gene matches. The CDR3 is 16 residues long. Germline V gene sequence: CDR1 SGHTA, CDR2 FQGNSA. The CDR3 protein is CASSLASGGDTGELFF. The DNA for the CDR3 is TGTGCCAGCAGCTTAGCTAGCGGGGGTGACACCGGGGAGCTGTTTTTT.

This clonotype has at least ten counts. The chain combines TRBV3-1 with TRBJ1-2; 7 bases align to TRBD1. The trim removed 4 bases at V and 2 bases at J, leaving 10 bases unmatched. This CDR3 has 16 amino acids. From germline, CDR1 is LGHDT and CDR2 YNNKEL (reference sequence). CDR3 DNA: TGTGCCAGCAGCCCTCTTTTGGGACAGAAGAACTATGGCTACACCTTC. Translating it yields CASSPLLGQKNYGYTF.

The table lists this clonotype with a few counts. The chain uses TRBV18 and TRBJ2-5, with 8 bases that match TRBD1. The junction had 5 bases not matched to a gene; V was cut back by 0 bases and J by 5 bases. The CDR3 length is 15 residues. CDR1 KGHSH and CDR2 LQKENI come from the germline V gene. The CDR3 DNA sequence: TGTGCCAGCTCACCACCGGCAGGGGGCGCTGAGACCCAGTACTTC. This encodes CASSPPAGGAETQYF. The variable domain in full, completed from reference TRBV18 and TRBJ2-5, reads NAGVMQNPRHLVRRRGQEARLRCSPMKGHSHVYWYRQLPEEGLKFMVYLQKENIIDESGMPKERFSAEFPKEGPSILRIQQVVRGDSAAYFCASSPPAGGAETQYFGPGTRLLVL.

This clonotype was recorded many times. The rearrangement uses TRBV4-1 and TRBJ2-7; D is perhaps TRBD1 (6 bases). Germline CDR1 reads MGHRA; CDR2 reads YSYEKL. V lost 2 bases and J 6 bases, leaving 14 bases between the germline ends. CDR3 length: 14 residues. For the CDR3, the DNA is TGCGCCAGCAGCCAACCCGAGGACAGACTCGAGCAGTACTTC. It yields the protein CASSQPEDRLEQYF.

This chain uses TRBV20-1 with TRBJ2-1; 7 nucleotides match TRBD2. V dropped 1 base and J dropped 4; count of bases not matched to a gene: 7. Germline V gene sequence: CDR1 DFQATT, CDR2 SNEGSKA (reference sequence). The CDR3 length is 15 residues. The chain's CDR3 is CSARVSRDYYNEQFF. The CDR3 DNA reads as TGCAGTGCTAGAGTCAGCCGGGACTATTACAATGAGCAGTTCTTC.

This clonotype turned up a few times. The chain uses TRBV5-1 and TRBJ2-3, with D uncertain. Trimming left V 3 bases short and J 0 bases short, with 14 bases between. Germline-derived CDR1 and CDR2 are SGHRS and YFSETQ. The CDR3 extends over 16 amino acids. DNA for the CDR3: TGCGCCAGCAGCTCCCTCCCTAGTAGGAGCACAGATACGCAGTATTTT. It is translated as CASSSLPSRSTDTQYF.

The chain joins TRBV25-1 to TRBJ2-1; maybe TRBD2 (6 bases). The CDR3 totals 13 residues. With 7 bases removed from V and 4 bases from J, the gap between germline ends came to 11 bases. The V gene's germline CDR1 is MGHDK and CDR2 SYGVNS. The CDR3 loop reads CASTGLLYNEQFF. The DNA for the CDR3 is TGTGCCAGCACCGGACTACTTTACAATGAGCAGTTCTTC.

This clonotype was counted many times. V usage is TRBV5-1 and J usage is TRBJ1-2; no clear D gene. Germline V gene data show CDR1 as SGHRS and CDR2 as YFSETQ. The CDR3 totals 13 residues. V lost 2 bases to trimming and J lost 2 bases, with 7 bases between them. The CDR3 region has the DNA TGCGCCAGCAGCTTCTTGACCAACTATGGCTACACCTTC. Amino acids: CASSFLTNYGYTF.

The chain employs TRBV10-3 and TRBJ2-2; 8 bases line up with TRBD1. The CDR3 covers 15 residues. Per the germline V gene, CDR1 is ENHRY and CDR2 is SYGVKD. Trimming took 11 bases from V and 1 from J; bases not matched to a gene: 9. This CDR3 reads CASWPGTGNTGELFF. In DNA form, the CDR3 reads TGTGCCTCTTGGCCCGGGACAGGGAACACCGGGGAGCTGTTTTTT.

This clonotype was counted ten times or more. The chain recombines TRBV5-1 with TRBJ1-1; D not certain. Looked up from germline, CDR1 is SGHRS and CDR2 is YFSETQ. Trimming shortened V by 3 bases and J by 0 bases, and 12 bases separated the two germline ends. This CDR3 is 15 amino acids long. CDR3 residues: CASSSTGGLNTEAFF. As DNA, the CDR3 is TGCGCCAGCAGCTCGACCGGAGGGCTGAACACTGAAGCTTTCTTT. The full variable domain, in which reference TRBV5-1 and TRBJ1-1 provide the parts outside the CDR3, is KAGVTQTPRYLIKTRGQQVTLSCSPISGHRSVSWYQQTPGQGLQFLFEYFSETQRNKGNFPGRFSGRQFSNSRSEMNVSTLELGDSALYLCASSSTGGLNTEAFFGQGTRLTVV.

This clonotype has ten or more counts. The rearrangement joins TRBV20-1 to TRBJ1-1; 7 bases are shared with TRBD1. The CDR3 has 14 amino acids. Germline V CDR1 and CDR2: DFQATT, SNEGSKA (reference sequence). Trimming took 6 bases from V and 4 from J; bases not matched to a gene: 11. CDR3 DNA sequence: TGCAGTGCGATCTACCGGACAGGCCCCACTGAAGCTTTCTTT. This sequence encodes CSAIYRTGPTEAFF.

This clonotype was detected ten times or more. The chain uses TRBV20-1 and TRBJ2-1, with 13 bases lining up with TRBD2. The J segment lost 7 bases and the V segment lost 1 base, leaving 4 bases of the junction unmatched. Germline lookup yields CDR1 DFQATT and CDR2 SNEGSKA (reference sequence). This CDR3 spans 15 amino acids. The CDR3, as DNA: TGCAGTGCTAGAGTGGGGACTAGCGGGAAGAATGAGCAGTTCTTC. Encoded protein: CSARVGTSGKNEQFF.

The gene calls are TRBV7-8 and TRBJ1-2; 7 bases are shared with TRBD1. The germline CDR1 and CDR2 sequences are SGHVS and FQNEAQ. This CDR3 is built from 15 residues. With V trimmed by 5 bases and J by 2 bases, 8 bases remained unmatched. This chain's CDR3 is CASSKDRVSNYGYTF. In nucleotides, the CDR3 is TGTGCCAGCAGCAAAGACAGGGTCTCCAACTATGGCTACACCTTC.

This clonotype was counted between two and nine times. The chain has TRBV6-2 or TRBV6-3 and TRBJ2-5, with D perhaps matching TRBD2 (6 bases). Trimming left V 6 bases short and J 2 bases short, with 10 bases between. Germline V gives CDR1 MNHEY, CDR2 SVGEGT. The CDR3 totals 13 residues. CDR3 DNA: TGTGCCAGCAGGGGACTTTGGCAAGAGACCCAGTACTTC. This encodes CASRGLWQETQYF.

This clonotype was counted between two and nine times. The genes are TRBV20-1 and TRBJ2-2; TRBD2 aligns across 8 bases. V gave up 6 bases and J gave up 7 bases; unmatched junction bases: 13. The CDR3 runs 15 residues. Germline V lookup: CDR1 DFQATT, CDR2 SNEGSKA (reference sequence). CDR3 sequence: CSASSGGRLGGELFF. The CDR3 nucleotides are TGCAGTGCCTCGAGTGGCGGGAGGCTTGGCGGGGAGCTGTTTTTT.

This clonotype was found a few times. The rearrangement links TRBV5-8 to TRBJ2-7; D gene ambiguous. The CDR3 runs 11 residues. From germline, CDR1 is SGHTS and CDR2 YDEGEE. The V gene lost 3 bases and the J gene lost 6 bases, with 7 bases spanning the gap. The CDR3 DNA follows: TGTGCCAGCAGCTGGTTCGGCGAGCAGTACTTC. Amino acid sequence: CASSWFGEQYF.

Comments on this clonotype: A much larger clonotype is one base distant, so this may be a read error. The chain links TRBV6-2 or TRBV6-3 to TRBJ1-2; the match to TRBD1 covers 7 bases. The CDR3 spans 14 residues. Germline V gives CDR1 MNHEY, CDR2 SVGEGT. Here the CDR3 DNA reads TGTGCCATCAGTCACACAAGGGGGCAGCATGGCTACACCTTC. Protein: CAISHTRGQHGYTF.

In this sample, this clonotype turned up many times. The V and J genes are TRBV6-1 and TRBJ1-5, with no clear D. Germline V gene sequence: CDR1 MNHNS, CDR2 SASEGT. The V end was cut by 3 bases, the J end by 3 bases, with 6 bases between. The CDR3 consists of 13 residues. CDR3 amino acids: CASSEKINQPQHF. CDR3 coding DNA: TGTGCCAGCAGTGAGAAAATCAATCAGCCCCAGCATTTT.

This clonotype occurred many times. The chain joins TRBV10-3 to TRBJ1-3; D is possibly TRBD1 (5 bases). Trimming stripped 6 bases from V and 0 bases from J, with 12 bases between. CDR1 and CDR2 from the germline V gene are ENHRY and SYGVKD. The CDR3 consists of 15 residues. For the CDR3, the DNA is TGTGCCATCAGGATAACCGGGGCCTCTGGAAACACCATATATTTT. It encodes CAIRITGASGNTIYF.

This clonotype was observed many times. The chain recombines TRBV12-3 or TRBV12-4 with TRBJ2-3, with TRBD2 identical over 7 bases. The CDR3 runs 15 residues. V dropped 4 bases and J dropped 7; count of bases not matched to a gene: 11. CDR3 sequence: CASSWGDYPRHTQYF. The CDR3 DNA reads as TGTGCCAGCAGTTGGGGGGACTATCCCCGACATACGCAGTATTTT.

This clonotype was seen at least ten times. The genes are TRBV27 and TRBJ2-1, with TRBD2 identical over 9 bases. Looked up from germline, CDR1 is MNHEY and CDR2 is SMNVEV (reference sequence). With 2 bases clipped from V and 4 bases from J, the junction kept 3 bases outside the gene matches. CDR3 length: 15 amino acids. CDR3 DNA: TGTGCCAGCAGTTTAATAGCGGGAGTGTACAATGAGCAGTTCTTC. Protein product: CASSLIAGVYNEQFF.

The sample holds many counts of this clonotype. This chain uses TRBV20-1 with TRBJ1-3, with D perhaps matching TRBD1 (5 bases). CDR1 is DFQATT and CDR2 is SNEGSKA in the germline V gene (reference sequence). V was clipped by 6 bases and J by 2 bases, with 11 bases between them. This CDR3 has 13 amino acids. CDR3 bases: TGCAGTGCCCCGGCAGGGACTGGAAACACCATATATTTT. Its protein product is CSAPAGTGNTIYF.

By share of the sample, this clonotype is medium-sized. The chain links TRBV7-2 to TRBJ1-5; D is possibly TRBD1 (6 bases). Germline V gene sequence: CDR1 SGHTA, CDR2 FQGNSA. V lost 2 bases and J 3 bases, leaving 14 bases between the germline ends. The CDR3 covers 16 residues. The CDR3 spells CASSLIGNRDNQPQHF. The CDR3 bases are TGTGCCAGCAGCTTAATCGGCAACAGGGACAATCAGCCCCAGCATTTT.

The chain is built from TRBV3-1 and TRBJ2-1; no definite D call. The CDR3 contains 15 residues. Germline V gene lookup returns CDR1 LGHDT and CDR2 YNNKEL (reference sequence). V shed 2 bases and J shed 0 bases, with 8 bases lying between them. The CDR3 loop reads CASSQTLSSYNEQFF. The CDR3 bases are TGTGCCAGCAGCCAAACCCTGAGCTCCTACAATGAGCAGTTCTTC.